This passage covers 32 T cell receptor beta chains from one sample sequenced in a study of regulatory T cells in long-lasting Graves disease. Time point noted: newly diagnosed GD, antithyroid drugs for less than 3 months. Following extraction of RNA from PBMCs, that RNA was used to make the TCR library. The authors built TCR beta libraries using iRepertoire HTBI primers and Arm-PCR of CDR3 regions. MiXCR, run by TCRdb on the multiplex PCR reads, gives a single entry per CDR3 protein. The sample records roughly 610,000 distinct CDR3 sequences, roughly 15% being singletons. This sample also belongs to another study, concerning T cells in Graves' hyperthyroidism and ophthalmopathy.

The sequencing here drew on peripheral blood mononuclear cells (PBMCs), taken at new diagnosis, from a patient treated with antithyroid drugs. These receptors were taken from a man aged 18 to 29 with Graves disease.

This clonotype was counted only a few times. The conserved closing phenylalanine or tryptophan is absent in this CDR3, likely reflecting a read error. The chain carries TRBV6-1 and TRBJ1-2; D possibly corresponds to TRBD1 (6 bases). The CDR3 spans 14 residues. CDR1 and CDR2 from the germline V gene are MNHNS and SASEGT. V was cut by 3 bases and J by 7 bases, with 15 bases left in between. CDR3 coding DNA: TGTGCCAGCAGTGAGGATTACAGGGAGGGTGGCTACACCTCC. Protein product: CASSEDYREGGYTS.

This clonotype was observed a few times. The chain links TRBV10-3 to TRBJ2-3; D perhaps matches TRBD1 (5 bases). V gave up 10 bases and J gave up 3 bases, with 11 bases separating them. The CDR3 has 12 residues. The germline V gene encodes CDR1 ENHRY and CDR2 SYGVKD. In nucleotides, the CDR3 is TGTGCCACGGACAAGGGGACAGATACGCAGTATTTT. Its translation is CATDKGTDTQYF.

This clonotype was picked up a small number of times. Here the CDR3 DNA reads TGCAGTGCTAGGGATGGCCAAAGCTCCTATAATTCACCCCTCCACTTT. This translates into CSARDGQSSYNSPLHF. The chain recombines TRBV20-1 with TRBJ1-6, with D unresolved. CDR1 is DFQATT, CDR2 SNEGSKA, per germline (reference sequence). V gave up 3 bases and J gave up 0 bases, with 12 bases separating them. The CDR3 consists of 16 residues.

Concerning this clonotype itself: A much larger clone lies a single base off, so this may be a read error. The rearrangement joins TRBV15 to TRBJ2-7; D is unresolved. Trimming shortened V by 8 bases and J by 3 bases, and 14 bases separated the two germline ends. The CDR3 loop spans 13 amino acids. CDR1 is LNHNV, CDR2 YYDKDF, per germline (reference sequence). CDR3 sequence: CATPQQRVYEQYF. Here the CDR3 DNA reads TGTGCCACCCCCCAGCAGCGAGTCTACGAGCAGTACTTC.

There are a few counts of this clonotype. V is TRBV13 and J is TRBJ1-2; 9 nucleotides agree with TRBD1. From germline, CDR1 is PRHDT and CDR2 FYEKMQ (reference sequence). V lost 2 bases, J lost 7 bases, and 5 bases stayed unmatched. This CDR3 is 14 amino acids long. DNA of the CDR3: TGTGCCAGCAGCTTAACAGGGGGCTCTTCTGGCTACACCTTC. This encodes CASSLTGGSSGYTF.

This clonotype has ten or more counts. The J gene is TRBJ2-7, the V gene TRBV2; 9 positions agree with TRBD2. CDR3 size: 14 residues. V was clipped by 6 bases and J by 3 bases; unmatched bases: 6. Germline-derived CDR1 and CDR2 are SNHLY and FYNNEI. CDR3 amino acids: CASRPGTSYYEQYF. The CDR3 nucleotides are TGTGCCAGCAGACCCGGGACTAGCTACTACGAGCAGTACTTC.

This clonotype was counted only a few times. The chain uses TRBV20-1 and TRBJ2-1, with 7 nucleotides matching TRBD2. The CDR3 is made up of 14 amino acids. In germline, CDR1 is DFQATT, CDR2 SNEGSKA (reference sequence). V shed 3 bases and J 2 bases; nucleotides not matched to a gene: 4. CDR3 protein: CSASGRTTYNEQFF. CDR3 nucleotides: TGCAGTGCTAGCGGGAGGACCACCTACAATGAGCAGTTCTTC.

On this clonotype itself: Since a much larger clone is just one base distant, this may be a read error. The chain has TRBV7-9 and TRBJ2-7, with TRBD2 matching over 9 bases. CDR3 size: 17 residues. Germline-derived CDR1 and CDR2 are SEHNR and FQNEAQ (reference sequence). The CDR3 spells CTSNPGHNSGSPYEQYF. Written as DNA, the CDR3 is TGTACCAGCAACCCGGGACACAATAGCGGGAGCCCCTACGAGCAGTACTTC.

V and J are TRBV3-1 and TRBJ1-6; 9 bases are shared with TRBD1. The CDR3 has 15 residues. V shed 5 bases, J shed 10 bases, and the junction held 9 bases outside the gene matches. Germline CDR1 and CDR2: LGHDT and YNNKEL (reference sequence). CDR3 DNA sequence: TGTGCCAGCAGCACGGGACAGGGAAATCAGTCACCCCTCCACTTT. Its translation is CASSTGQGNQSPLHF.

Ten or more counts support this clonotype. The chain is built from TRBV12-3 or TRBV12-4 and TRBJ2-3; no firm D call. This CDR3 comprises 12 residues. V gave up 5 bases and J gave up 3 bases, with 6 bases separating them. The CDR3 DNA sequence: TGTGCCAGCAGTCTGAATACAGATACGCAGTATTTT. This sequence encodes CASSLNTDTQYF.

J is TRBJ2-3 and V is TRBV7-3; 8 bases are a match to TRBD2. Germline V gene sequence: CDR1 SGHTA, CDR2 FQGTGA. The CDR3 sequence is 16 residues long. J was trimmed by 5 bases and V by 0 bases; bases with no gene match: 7. The CDR3: CASSLTISGIGDTQYF. Written as DNA, the CDR3 is TGTGCCAGCAGCTTAACCATTAGCGGGATCGGAGATACGCAGTATTTT. Full variable domain (missing parts from reference TRBV7-3 and TRBJ2-3): GAGVSQTPSNKVTEKGKYVELRCDPISGHTALYWYRQSLGQGPEFLIYFQGTGAADDSGLPNDRFFAVRPEGSVSTLKIQRTERGDSAVYLCASSLTISGIGDTQYFGPGTRLTVL.

This clonotype appeared a few times. A much larger clone sits a single nucleotide away, making a read error possible. The chain is built from TRBV12-3 or TRBV12-4 and TRBJ1-1; TRBD1 matches 7 bases. This CDR3 contains 15 residues. CDR3 protein: CVSSIRGQLNTEAFF. DNA of the CDR3: TGTGTCAGCAGCATCAGGGGACAGCTGAACACTGAAGCTTTCTTT.

A few counts support this clonotype. The rearrangement joins TRBV29-1 to TRBJ2-7, with TRBD1 identical over 9 bases. CDR1 is SQVTM and CDR2 is ANQGSEA in the germline V gene. The J segment lost 2 bases and the V segment lost 1 base, leaving 6 bases of the junction unmatched. The CDR3 extends over 15 amino acids. The CDR3 DNA follows: TGCAGCGTTGAAGGGGACAGGGAGAGGGCCTACGAGCAGTACTTC. Protein: CSVEGDRERAYEQYF.

This clonotype occurred many times. CDR3 region: CASSLAPASAQPYEQYF. In DNA form, the CDR3 reads TGTGCCAGCAGCTTAGCCCCCGCTTCCGCCCAACCCTACGAGCAGTACTTC. The V call is TRBV11-2, the J call TRBJ2-7; D not resolved. The CDR3 runs 17 residues. Trimming shortened V by 1 base and J by 2 bases, and 18 bases separated the two germline ends. The germline V gene encodes CDR1 SGHAT and CDR2 FQNNGV.

At least ten counts were recorded for this clonotype. CDR3 protein: CSARDRLLAYEQYF. DNA for the CDR3: TGCAGTGCTAGAGATCGGCTTCTAGCTTACGAGCAGTACTTC. This chain joins TRBV20-1 and TRBJ2-7; tentatively, D is TRBD2 (5 bases). V was shortened by 0 bases and J by 4 bases, with 13 bases between the two germline ends. The V gene's germline CDR1 is DFQATT and CDR2 SNEGSKA (reference sequence). The CDR3 contains 14 residues.

Only a few counts were recorded for this clonotype. V is TRBV7-8 and J is TRBJ2-7; 13 nucleotides agree with TRBD2. V shed 5 bases and J 6 bases; nucleotides not matched to a gene: 10. CDR3 length: 16 amino acids. The germline gives CDR1 SGHVS, CDR2 FQNEAQ. For the CDR3, the DNA is TGTGCCAGCAGCCCACGGACCGGGACTAGCGGGGCCGAGCAGTACTTC. Translated, it gives CASSPRTGTSGAEQYF.

The chain joins TRBV4-1 to TRBJ2-7; 10 bases agree with TRBD1. The CDR3 is 15 amino acids. After removal of 4 bases from V and 6 bases from J, the junction contained 9 bases not matched to a gene. Germline V gene lookup returns CDR1 MGHRA and CDR2 YSYEKL. The CDR3 region is CASSPKDRGRGEQYF. The CDR3 DNA follows: TGCGCCAGCAGCCCTAAGGACAGGGGGAGAGGCGAGCAGTACTTC.

This clonotype came up many times. This chain links TRBV29-1 with TRBJ2-1; 13 positions match TRBD2. The CDR3 extends over 19 amino acids. Germline values: CDR1 SQVTM, CDR2 ANQGSEA. The V gene end was trimmed by 4 bases and the J gene end by 7 bases; junction bases not matched to a gene: 19. CDR3 DNA: TGCAGCGTTGCTCCAGGGCTTTCCGCACTAGCGGGAGGGCCGAATGAGCAGTTCTTC. Its translation is CSVAPGLSALAGGPNEQFF.

This clonotype has only a few counts. The CDR3 region has the DNA TGCGCCAGCAGCGGGGGGGGCGCCGGGGTAAATGAGCAGTTCTTC. This codes for CASSGGGAGVNEQFF. The chain combines TRBV5-1 with TRBJ2-1; the D gene is possibly TRBD2 (7 bases). The CDR3 length is 15 residues. From germline, CDR1 is SGHRS and CDR2 YFSETQ. Trimming cost V 4 bases and J 7 bases, with 18 bases left between them.

The CDR3 region has the DNA TGTGCCAGTAGTATAGTGGGGGCAGGGAGGCCCCAGCATTTT. Translated, it gives CASSIVGAGRPQHF. V usage is TRBV19 and J usage is TRBJ1-5; the D gene is possibly TRBD1 (6 bases). Germline lookup yields CDR1 LNHDA and CDR2 SQIVND (reference sequence). The CDR3 contains 14 residues. V lost 1 base and J lost 9, with 13 bases in between.

This chain links TRBV12-5 with TRBJ1-1; no reliable D call. V lost 6 bases to trimming and J lost 3 bases, with 14 bases between them. CDR1 and CDR2 (germline): LGHNT, FRNRAP. CDR3 length: 14 residues. CDR3 protein: CASGLNSIYTEAFF. The CDR3, as DNA: TGTGCTAGTGGCCTCAACTCAATATACACTGAAGCTTTCTTT.

The V gene is TRBV20-1, the J gene TRBJ2-3; 16 nucleotides align to TRBD2. Germline lookup yields CDR1 DFQATT and CDR2 SNEGSKA (reference sequence). This CDR3 comprises 16 residues. V shed 6 bases, J shed 5 bases, and the junction held 8 bases outside the gene matches. CDR3 loop: CSATGTSGREGDTQYF. The CDR3 DNA sequence: TGCAGTGCAACCGGGACTAGCGGGAGGGAAGGAGATACGCAGTATTTT.

This clonotype occurred a few times. The gene calls are TRBV11-2 and TRBJ2-3; the D gene is possibly TRBD2 (7 bases). Trimming cost V 5 bases and J 1 base, with 22 bases left between them. The germline V gene encodes CDR1 SGHAT and CDR2 FQNNGV. This CDR3 comprises 18 residues. CDR3 DNA: TGTGCCAGCAGCCGTGCTAGGGGGGAGGGCCGAGGCACAGATACGCAGTATTTT. It codes for CASSRARGEGRGTDTQYF.

This clonotype was observed a handful of times. A much bigger clone sits one base away, suggesting this may be a read error. The V call is TRBV28, the J call TRBJ1-1, with 7 bases identical to TRBD1. Unmatched junction bases numbered 6, after V lost 10 bases and J lost 4 bases. The germline CDR1 and CDR2 sequences are MDHEN and SYDVKM. This CDR3 comprises 12 residues. DNA for the CDR3: TGTGCCAACAGACAGGGAGGCACTGAAGCTTTCTTT. It is translated as CANRQGGTEAFF.

A remark on this clonotype: At one of its ends the junction is not consistent with the germline gene, which may arise from a read error. As DNA, the CDR3 is TGCGCCAGCGGGTCGACGGGGGCGGCTAATGAAAAACTGCTTTTT. Its protein product is CASGSTGAANEKLLF. This chain uses TRBV5-1 with TRBJ1-4, with D maybe TRBD1 (6 bases). The CDR3 loop spans 15 amino acids. Germline V lookup: CDR1 SGHRS, CDR2 YFSETQ.

This rearrangement joins TRBV19 to TRBJ1-1; D uncertain. CDR3 length equals 14 residues. V was trimmed by 3 bases and J by 2 bases, leaving 10 bases between them. Germline V gene lookup returns CDR1 LNHDA and CDR2 SQIVND (reference sequence). The CDR3: CASSIPTLNTEAFF. CDR3 bases: TGTGCCAGTAGTATCCCAACACTTAACACTGAAGCTTTCTTT.

This clonotype was found a few times. The chain carries TRBV27 and TRBJ2-2; no clear D. The CDR3 covers 12 residues. The germline CDR1 and CDR2 sequences are MNHEY and SMNVEV (reference sequence). Trimming pared 10 bases from V and 7 bases from J, leaving 13 bases between. CDR3 in DNA: TGTGCCACGGCGTCGATCGGCGGGGAGCTGTTTTTT. Translation gives CATASIGGELFF.

This clonotype was seen a handful of times. The chain links TRBV3-1 to TRBJ1-2; maybe TRBD1 (6 bases). The CDR3 sequence is 16 residues long. Germline CDR1 LGHDT, CDR2 YNNKEL (reference sequence). V lost 2 bases, J lost 3 bases, and 16 bases lay in between. The CDR3 DNA sequence: TGTGCCAGCAGCCAAAAGACAAGGGACAACTACTATGGCTACACCTTC. It specifies CASSQKTRDNYYGYTF.

On this clonotype: A much larger clone differs from this one at a single base, so this may be a read error. The chain is built from TRBV6-4 and TRBJ2-1, with 7 bases identical to TRBD1. The J segment lost 10 bases and the V segment lost 5 bases, leaving 11 bases of the junction unmatched. This CDR3 spans 14 amino acids. Germline CDR1 reads MRHNA; CDR2 reads SNTAGT. CDR3 amino acids: CASSRDRVGYEQFF. The CDR3, as DNA: TGTGCCAGCAGTCGAGACAGGGTTGGCTACGAGCAGTTCTTC.

This clonotype was detected only a few times. This chain uses TRBV28 with TRBJ2-5, with D hard to call. The CDR3 consists of 16 residues. V was cut by 3 bases and J by 4 bases, with 18 bases left in between. Germline CDR1 is MDHEN and CDR2 is SYDVKM. This CDR3 is CASSFGGLTGGETQYF. CDR3 in DNA: TGTGCCAGCAGTTTCGGCGGCCTGACGGGCGGAGAGACCCAGTACTTC.

In this sample, this clonotype turned up many times. The gene calls are TRBV11-2 and TRBJ2-5; 9 bases line up with TRBD1. CDR1 and CDR2 (germline): SGHAT, FQNNGV. The CDR3 covers 15 residues. V dropped 5 bases and J dropped 7; count of bases not matched to a gene: 11. The CDR3 DNA reads as TGTGCCAGCAGCATAACACAGGGGGCTCTTATGACCCAGTACTTC. Amino acid sequence: CASSITQGALMTQYF.

On this clonotype itself: A much larger clone sits a single nucleotide away, making a read error possible. The rearrangement links TRBV2 to TRBJ1-5; D remains unclear. Between the trimmed V and J ends, which lost 2 bases and 11 bases, there was a span of 16 bases. Germline values: CDR1 SNHLY, CDR2 FYNNEI. The CDR3 is 14 residues long. The CDR3, as DNA: TGTGCCAGCAGTGAAATGAATTCTGGATCTACCCAGCATTTT. Protein sequence: CASSEMNSGSTQHF.